The source of this T cell receptor beta chain is a study of shared clonotypes between healthy human individuals. Study details: Donors, aged 18 to 49, were a couple of women and three men. CD4 naive cells filled three plates per donor, CD4 memory three, CD8 naive two and CD8 memory one.

In the original analysis: There were no quality scores in the junction-only immunoSEQ sequences, so filtering differed. Data came from immunoSEQ multiplex PCR; TCRdb stores just in-frame clones and leaves some out. The D gene and trimming were derived from the DNA, and the V and J assignments and clone size from that table. The data contain over 800,000 clones, around 93% of them singletons. Positive CCR7 selection of CD45RO-negative cells yielded the naive CD8 cells, and terminally differentiated effector memory CD45RA+ cells were excluded. The specimen sequenced was naive CD8+ T cells sorted from blood. The receptor comes from a man aged 25 to 45 in good health.

The CDR3 DNA is TGTGCCAGCAGTTTCGACAATACAGGGTTTGGAAACACCATATATTTT. Amino acids: CASSFDNTGFGNTIYF. The chain combines TRBV28 with TRBJ1-3; tentative D call: TRBD1 (6 bases). Trimming shortened V by 3 bases and J by 3 bases, and 15 bases separated the two germline ends. This CDR3 contains 16 residues. Germline V gene data show CDR1 as MDHEN and CDR2 as SYDVKM.